This is a list of T cell receptor beta chains from one sample in a study of CXCR3-negative and CXCR3-positive naive CD8 T cells. TCRdb reprocessed the 5' RACE reads, with one entry per CDR3 protein and no DNA. The sample table sets out about 89,000 distinct CDR3 sequences. Sequenced input: naive CXCR3+ CD8+ T cells from blood. The receptor set was obtained from a human donor in good health. Some clones in this sample may be carry-over from other donors' samples. Both conserved end residues are part of each CDR3.

J gene | CDR3 length | V gene | CDR3 protein
TRBJ2-3 | 22 | TRBV24-1 | CATSDLWNRNPVAGGPTDTQYF
TRBJ2-7 | 13 | TRBV7-2 | CASSPGTGSEQYF
TRBJ2-6 | 18 | TRBV29-1 | CSVGPTSGVVSGANVLTF
TRBJ1-2 | 13 | TRBV29-1 | CGVDGGEGYGYTF
TRBJ2-1 | 13 | TRBV28 | CASSLWGANEQFF
TRBJ2-1 | 15 | TRBV5-1 | CASSFSGTGEHEQFF
TRBJ2-1 | 16 | TRBV6-2/TRBV6-3 | CASSYSRLAGLDEQFF
TRBJ2-1 | 13 | TRBV27 | CATGTSVYNEQFF
TRBJ1-2 | 14 | TRBV6-5 | CASSYSTGMYGYTF
TRBJ1-2 | 14 | TRBV25-1 | CASSESAANYGYTF
TRBJ2-3 | 13 | TRBV7-3 | CASSLGGTDTQYF
TRBJ2-7 | 13 | TRBV27 | CASSLKLSYEQYF
TRBJ1-2 | 11 | TRBV25-1 | CASWTGYGYTF
TRBJ1-3 | 16 | TRBV7-9 | CASSLSGTASGNTIYF
TRBJ2-3 | 12 | TRBV4-1 | CASSQDLAGKYF
TRBJ1-2 | 15 | TRBV7-9 | CASSRTKQGSYGYTF
TRBJ2-1 | 16 | TRBV4-3 | CASSQGAWDSNNEQFF
TRBJ2-7 | 13 | TRBV29-1 | CSVWPGQSYEQYF
TRBJ2-2 | 19 | TRBV7-2 | CASSSRLAGAIPYTGELFF
TRBJ2-1 | 14 | TRBV11-2 | CASSVQGVTGEQFF
TRBJ2-7 | 14 | TRBV27 | CASSLSTVTYEQYF
TRBJ2-4 | 17 | TRBV5-8 | CASSLSGTGSLYWGQYF
TRBJ2-7 | 14 | TRBV13 | CASSESTVRDEQYF
TRBJ2-1 | 13 | TRBV7-8 | CASSWGLYNEQFF
TRBJ2-1 | 15 | TRBV20-1 | CSAPTSGGSYNEQFF
TRBJ2-1 | 16 | TRBV19 | CASSIGWRGQLNEQFF
TRBJ2-5 | 13 | TRBV7-2 | CASSLNPVETQYF
TRBJ2-7 | 13 | TRBV7-9 | CASSLPGGYEQYF
TRBJ2-1 | 16 | TRBV7-9 | CASSWIMGIRYNEQFF
TRBJ1-2 | 13 | TRBV29-1 | CSAAGTDPYGYTF
TRBJ2-7 | 11 | TRBV29-1 | CSAGTGGEQYF
TRBJ2-2 | 14 | TRBV19 | CASSGRQYTGELFF
TRBJ1-5 | 12 | TRBV14 | CASSLWNQPQHF
TRBJ2-7 | 18 | TRBV3-1 | CASSQEWGTPTSWYEQYF
TRBJ2-7 | 16 | TRBV7-9 | CASSLAVGLAVYEQYF
TRBJ2-7 | 15 | TRBV9 | CASSPTGSYSYEQYF
TRBJ2-7 | 14 | TRBV10-3 | CAIGLAGGPHEQYF
TRBJ2-4 | 18 | TRBV6-2/TRBV6-3 | CASSYSGTGNLAKNIQYF
TRBJ2-5 | 17 | TRBV11-2 | CASSLAVWAGGRETQYF
TRBJ2-3 | 13 | TRBV5-5 | CASSLGWGDTQYF
TRBJ2-3 | 14 | TRBV4-3 | CASSQAGAADTQYF
TRBJ2-1 | 12 | TRBV7-9 | CAIGTLDNEQFF
TRBJ2-7 | 14 | TRBV20-1 | CSYAGTSESYEQYF
TRBJ1-2 | 16 | TRBV4-3 | CASSQDILGRGYGYTF
TRBJ2-1 | 19 | TRBV7-2 | CASSLDLWEAGGTYNEQFF
TRBJ2-2 | 16 | TRBV20-1 | CCANHRDRQNTGELFF